The clone carrying this TCR beta chain was counted between two and nine times. Its antigen remains unidentified. Authors' methods: It was from CDR3 differences across clinicopathological groups that a distant-metastasis classifier for papillary thyroid cancer was built. TCRdb ran MiXCR on the PCR reads. The authors' filters were not applied to this entry. The sample holds 7,000 to 9,500 clones, roughly 15% seen once. Thyroid surgery was performed in patients who had received no treatment beforehand. Germline CDR1 MNHNS, CDR2 SASEGT. There are 16 residues in the CDR3. Deletions cut 7 bases from V and 0 bases from J, with 19 bases between. This sample was included in a study of metastatic and nonmetastatic thyroid tumors. As for the study in general: Samples came from malignant and benign thyroid patients, and repertoires were compared across blood and tumor or nodule tissue. Study-wide findings and caveats: A significant increase in TCR beta diversity was reportedly seen in malignant thyroid tumors relative to benign nodules, in blood and tumor.

Sample: blood. The chain has TRBV6-1 and TRBJ2-7, with D tentatively TRBD2 (5 bases). The source is a female donor with papillary thyroid cancer or a benign thyroid nodule (not recorded which). Some clones in this sample may be carry-over from other donors' samples. CDR3 nucleotides: TGTGCCAGCATTGATTTAGCGTCCTGTAGCTCCTACGAGCAGTACTTC. Its protein is CASIDLASCSSYEQYF.